One and the same sample provided the 21 T cell receptor beta chains below, sequenced in a study of blood T cell repertoires in COVID-19. Some clones are missing from TCRdb's copy, which holds only in-frame ones; the method was immunoSEQ multiplex PCR. The table shows almost 250,000 clones, with about 89% occurring only once. Sequenced sample: peripheral blood. The receptors stem from an older woman who had recovered from COVID-19.

The genes are TRBV5-1 and TRBJ1-4; tentatively, D is TRBD1 (6 bases). Trimming stripped 5 bases from V and 7 bases from J, with 18 bases between. CDR1 is SGHRS and CDR2 is YFSETQ in the germline V gene. CDR3 length: 15 residues. Here the CDR3 reads CASSYTDSRGEKLFF. CDR3 DNA sequence: TGCGCCAGCAGTTATACGGACAGCCGAGGTGAAAAACTGTTTTTT.

The chain links TRBV29-1 to TRBJ2-3; D not resolved. Germline assignment: CDR1 SQVTM and CDR2 ANQGSEA. The CDR3 spans 13 residues. The V and J ends lost 7 bases and 2 bases respectively, with 13 bases between them. The CDR3: CSALWRNTDTQYF. The CDR3, as DNA: TGCAGCGCACTGTGGAGAAACACAGATACGCAGTATTTT.

The V call is TRBV2, the J call TRBJ2-7; D remains ambiguous. The CDR3 runs 11 residues. CDR1 and CDR2 from the germline V gene are SNHLY and FYNNEI. V lost 6 bases to trimming and J lost 5 bases, with 8 bases between them. The CDR3 DNA reads as TGTGCCAGCAGATGGCCACACGAGCAGTACTTC. It codes for CASRWPHEQYF.

This sequence joins TRBV4-2 and TRBJ2-7; TRBD2 matches 7 bases. The V and J ends lost 2 bases and 3 bases, in that order; junction bases with no gene match: 7. Germline-derived CDR1 and CDR2 are LGHNA and YNFKEQ. CDR3 size: 15 residues. DNA of the CDR3: TGTGCCAGCAGCCAACTAAGTACGGGGGGCTACGAGCAGTACTTC. Protein product: CASSQLSTGGYEQYF.

The V call is TRBV6-2 or TRBV6-3, the J call TRBJ2-5; possible D gene TRBD2, 5 bases. The V gene's germline CDR1 is MNHEY and CDR2 SVGEGT. V was shortened by 0 bases and J by 5 bases, with 13 bases between the two germline ends. CDR3 length equals 15 residues. CDR3 in DNA: TGTGCCAGCAGTTACTCGGGTACACCGGGGGAGACCCAGTACTTC. Its translation is CASSYSGTPGETQYF.

To note about this clone: An end of the junction differs from the germline gene, which may be a read error. The chain combines TRBV29-1 with TRBJ1-2, with a tentative D call TRBD1 (5 bases). CDR1 and CDR2 from the germline V gene are SQVTM and ANQGSEA. The CDR3 spans 11 residues. The CDR3 DNA reads TGCAGCGTTTACTTCGCGGGACTCATTTCCTTC. Protein sequence: CSVYFAGLISF.

The chain has TRBV5-1 and TRBJ1-6; 10 nucleotides match TRBD1. This CDR3 contains 18 residues. Trimming cost V 0 bases and J 10 bases; bases outside gene matches: 13. Germline V gene data show CDR1 as SGHRS and CDR2 as YFSETQ. The CDR3 nucleotides are TGCGCCAGCAGCTTGGGCCGGGACAGGGGTATTTTAGGATCACCCCTCCACTTT. Translation: CASSLGRDRGILGSPLHF.

The chain carries TRBV29-1 and TRBJ1-2, with 9 bases identical to TRBD1. This CDR3 has 14 residues. From germline, CDR1 is SQVTM and CDR2 ANQGSEA. After removal of 6 bases from V and 4 bases from J, the junction contained 9 bases not matched to a gene. CDR3 sequence: CSVGPGQGPYGYTF. CDR3 nucleotides: TGCAGCGTCGGTCCGGGACAGGGACCCTATGGCTACACCTTC.

J is TRBJ1-6 and V is TRBV6-2 or TRBV6-3; 10 bases match TRBD1. Unmatched junction bases numbered 6, after V lost 5 bases and J lost 8 bases. Germline V gene sequence: CDR1 MNHEY, CDR2 SVGEGT. CDR3 length: 15 residues. DNA for the CDR3: TGTGCCAGCAGTACGACAGGGGGCTGGGATTCACCCCTCCACTTT. Translated: CASSTTGGWDSPLHF.

The gene calls are TRBV5-1 and TRBJ1-6, with 10 bases matching TRBD1. This CDR3 region has 15 residues. The germline V gene has CDR1 SGHRS and CDR2 YFSETQ. Losses at the gene ends were 4 bases for V and 7 bases for J; bases not matched to a gene: 5. The CDR3 reads CASSTGTGDNSPLHF. CDR3 nucleotides: TGCGCCAGCAGCACCGGGACAGGGGACAATTCACCCCTCCACTTT.

The V and J genes are TRBV4-1 and TRBJ1-5; unclear D gene. The CDR3 is 13 amino acids. Trimming removed 0 bases at V and 3 bases at J, with 3 bases between. The V gene's germline CDR1 is MGHRA and CDR2 YSYEKL. CDR3 in amino acids: CASSQDNNQPQHF. The CDR3 nucleotides read TGCGCCAGCAGCCAAGACAACAATCAGCCCCAGCATTTT.

This rearrangement joins TRBV5-1 to TRBJ1-4, with D tentatively TRBD1 (5 bases). The CDR3 contains 17 residues. The V and J ends lost 1 base and 3 bases respectively, with 16 bases between them. Germline V gene data show CDR1 as SGHRS and CDR2 as YFSETQ. CDR3 coding DNA: TGCGCCAGCAGCTTGCTAGGCTCGGGGGAACCTAATGAAAAACTGTTTTTT. Its translation is CASSLLGSGEPNEKLFF.

The CDR3 loop is CASSTGQYSNQPQHF. DNA for the CDR3: TGTGCCAGCAGCACCGGACAATATAGCAATCAGCCCCAGCATTTT. This chain connects TRBV4-2 to TRBJ1-5; a weak D match, TRBD1 (5 bases). Deletions cut 5 bases from V and 0 bases from J, with 11 bases between. Germline CDR1 reads LGHNA; CDR2 reads YNFKEQ. The CDR3 is made up of 15 amino acids.

The CDR3 DNA reads TGTGCCAGCTCACCATCGCGGGATAATGATTCACCCCTCCACTTT. Encoded protein: CASSPSRDNDSPLHF. The chain couples TRBV18 to TRBJ1-6; the D is unclear. V was cut by 2 bases and J by 8 bases, with 13 bases left in between. The germline V gene encodes CDR1 KGHSH and CDR2 LQKENI. The CDR3 contains 15 residues.

The CDR3 DNA reads TGCGCCAGCAGCCCAGATACTAGCGGGGTCTATGAGCAGTTCTTC. It is translated as CASSPDTSGVYEQFF. This chain connects TRBV5-1 to TRBJ2-1; 10 bases line up with TRBD2. V dropped 4 bases and J dropped 8; count of bases not matched to a gene: 9. The germline gives CDR1 SGHRS, CDR2 YFSETQ. This CDR3 is 15 amino acids long.

This chain uses TRBV9 with TRBJ2-7, with a weak D call TRBD1 (5 bases). V lost 4 bases, J lost 3 bases, and 14 bases lay in between. CDR3 length: 14 residues. Germline CDR1 is SGDLS and CDR2 is YYNGEE. The CDR3 DNA reads as TGTGCCAGCAGCTTACGCTTAGACAGCTACGAGCAGTACTTC. Its protein is CASSLRLDSYEQYF. Looking up the rest from reference TRBV9 and TRBJ2-7 gives the full variable domain: DSGVTQTPKHLITATGQRVTLRCSPRSGDLSVYWYQQSLDQGLQFLIQYYNGEERAKGNILERFSAQQFPDLHSELNLSSLELGDSALYFCASSLRLDSYEQYFGPGTRLTVT.

The V call is TRBV5-1, the J call TRBJ1-4; TRBD1 is a possible D gene (6 bases). This CDR3 comprises 16 residues. Germline values: CDR1 SGHRS, CDR2 YFSETQ. V shed 4 bases and J shed 6 bases, with 19 bases lying between them. In DNA, the CDR3 is TGCGCCAGCAGCCCGACAACAGGGCCGAGGGATGAAAAACTGTTTTTT. This sequence encodes CASSPTTGPRDEKLFF.

J is TRBJ2-7 and V is TRBV5-1; possibly TRBD1 for D (6 bases). This CDR3 has 15 residues. The germline CDR1 and CDR2 sequences are SGHRS and YFSETQ. The V gene lost 0 bases and the J gene lost 3 bases, with 13 bases spanning the gap. The CDR3 sequence is CASSLAGSGDYEQYF. Written as DNA, the CDR3 is TGCGCCAGCAGCTTGGCCGGTTCAGGGGACTACGAGCAGTACTTC.

This chain uses TRBV11-3 with TRBJ2-2, with 8 bases that match TRBD1. V lost 4 bases to trimming and J lost 2 bases; unmatched junction nucleotides: 9. The V gene's germline CDR1 is SGHNT and CDR2 YENEEA. The CDR3 runs 17 residues. The CDR3 is CASSSRGQGRNTGELFF. CDR3 DNA sequence: TGTGCCAGCAGCTCCCGAGGACAGGGAAGAAACACCGGGGAGCTGTTTTTT. The variable domain in full, completed from reference TRBV11-3 and TRBJ2-2, reads EAGVVQSPRYKIIEKKQPVAFWCNPISGHNTLYWYLQNLGQGPELLIRYENEEAVDDSQLPKDRFSAERLKGVDSTLKIQPAELGDSAVYLCASSSRGQGRNTGELFFGEGSRLTVL.

The chain couples TRBV5-1 to TRBJ2-7; TRBD2 matches 7 bases. The J segment lost 4 bases and the V segment lost 5 bases, leaving 12 bases of the junction unmatched. The CDR3 runs 15 residues. The germline CDR1 and CDR2 sequences are SGHRS and YFSETQ. The CDR3 DNA is TGCGCCAGCAGACCACGTCAGGGAGGGGAGTACGAGCAGTACTTC. It encodes CASRPRQGGEYEQYF.

CDR3 DNA: TGTGCCAGCAGCTTAGGGGGTGGGGCAGACCGACCAAACTATGGCTACACCTTC. This sequence encodes CASSLGGGADRPNYGYTF. This chain connects TRBV7-6 to TRBJ1-2; tentative D call: TRBD1 (5 bases). This CDR3 has 18 amino acids. Germline CDR1 and CDR2: SGHVS and FNYEAQ. V lost 1 base, J lost 2 bases, and 20 bases lay in between.